This T cell receptor (beta chain) was observed in a study of blood T cell repertoires in COVID-19 (TCRdb year 2020). At the level of the whole study: The collaborator samples originated in the United States, Italy and Spain and spanned the acute and convalescent phases of COVID-19. HLA class I and class II types, where available, came from metadata supplied by the sample provider rather than from assay-based typing. The repertoires were made available in a free public database intended to serve as a resource for research on the immune response to SARS-CoV-2. Deeply sampled blood TCRbeta repertoires from subjects exposed to, actively infected with, or recovered from COVID-19 were included in the dataset. Nearly every sample came with metadata listing a de-identified subject ID, COVID-19 status, age in years and sex. The prospective study material was composed of cDNA or gDNA derived from T cells, B-cell-depleted T cells, or PBMCs. The samples were drawn from two sources: the first 160 participants of the ongoing ImmuneRACE study, and over 950 subjects contributed by 6 global collaborators.

Findings and caveats that apply to the study as a whole: Clinical and demographic metadata were provided uncurated, with the amount varying by source and participant.

CDR1 is given as SGHRS and CDR2 as YFSETQ, both from the germline V gene. Between the V and J ends, shortened by 4 bases and 7 bases respectively, the junction contains 14 bases. The CDR3 runs 14 residues from the cysteine to the phenylalanine. Kept here is only the CDR3 DNA, which spans 42 bases and is read in frame from base 1. About this clone: Its recognized antigen is unknown. It has no much larger one-base neighbor in the sample; base qualities were not kept.

The collaborating institutions used their own protocols to collect whole blood in K2EDTA tubes. For TCRbeta analysis, collaborators shipped samples as frozen whole blood, isolated PBMCs, or DNA extracted from either of those sample types. TCRbeta CDR3 regions were amplified from genomic DNA by means of the immunoSEQ Assay, a bias-controlled multiplex PCR. The authors' analysis ran thus. Within the assay, amplification of reference gene primers was used to estimate how many nucleated cells each sample contained. To quantify the absolute abundance of each unique TCRbeta CDR3 rearrangement, sequence reads were collapsed and filtered. For each sample, productive Simpson clonality was calculated as the square root of Simpson's diversity index across productive rearrangements. TCRdb provides this immuneACCESS table in a form limited to in-frame rearrangements. Some clones are lacking; in checked studies, under half of them reflect an unresolved V gene, and why the rest are absent is not known. V, J and clone size are those of that table, while D and trimming were read from the DNA. The sample table holds some 150,000 clones, of which 75% to 90% were seen once. In total, the top ten clones hold roughly 4% of the sample.

The receptor's source is a woman aged 60 to 75 with active or convalescent COVID-19. This sequence uses TRBV5-1 and TRBJ1-4; perhaps TRBD1 is the D gene, with 5 bases matching. Sequencing used peripheral blood. The CDR3 in this case is CASSLRRGGEKLFF. The sequenced DNA is TGCGCCAGCAGCCTGAGGAGGGGAGGTGAAAAACTGTTTTTT.